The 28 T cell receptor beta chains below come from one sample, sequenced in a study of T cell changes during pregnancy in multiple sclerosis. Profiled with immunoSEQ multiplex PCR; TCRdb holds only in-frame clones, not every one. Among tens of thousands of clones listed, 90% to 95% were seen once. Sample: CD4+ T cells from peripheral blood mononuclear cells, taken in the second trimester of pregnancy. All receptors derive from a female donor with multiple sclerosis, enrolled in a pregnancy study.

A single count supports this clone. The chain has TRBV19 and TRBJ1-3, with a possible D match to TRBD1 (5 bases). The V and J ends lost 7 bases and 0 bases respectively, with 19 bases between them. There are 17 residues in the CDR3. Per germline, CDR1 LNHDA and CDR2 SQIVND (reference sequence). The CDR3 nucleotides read TGTGCCAGTATGACGACAGTGCAGACCTTCTCTGGAAACACCATATATTTT. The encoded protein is CASMTTVQTFSGNTIYF.

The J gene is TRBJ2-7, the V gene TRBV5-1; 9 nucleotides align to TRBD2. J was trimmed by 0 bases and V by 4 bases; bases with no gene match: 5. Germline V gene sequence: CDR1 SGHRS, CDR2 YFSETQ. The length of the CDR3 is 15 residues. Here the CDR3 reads CASSPPGLASYEQYF. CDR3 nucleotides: TGCGCCAGCAGCCCCCCGGGACTAGCCTCCTACGAGCAGTACTTC.

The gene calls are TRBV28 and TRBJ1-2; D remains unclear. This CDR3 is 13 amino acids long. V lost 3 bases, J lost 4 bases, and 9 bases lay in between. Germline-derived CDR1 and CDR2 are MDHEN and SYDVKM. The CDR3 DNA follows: TGTGCCAGCAGTTTTTTACTTTCCTATGGCTACACCTTC. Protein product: CASSFLLSYGYTF.

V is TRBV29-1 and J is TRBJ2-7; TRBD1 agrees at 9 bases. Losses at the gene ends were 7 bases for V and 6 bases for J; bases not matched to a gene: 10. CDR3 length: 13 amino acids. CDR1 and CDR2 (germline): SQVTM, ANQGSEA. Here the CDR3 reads CSARTGVLGEQYF. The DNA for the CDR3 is TGCAGCGCCCGGACAGGGGTACTCGGCGAGCAGTACTTC.

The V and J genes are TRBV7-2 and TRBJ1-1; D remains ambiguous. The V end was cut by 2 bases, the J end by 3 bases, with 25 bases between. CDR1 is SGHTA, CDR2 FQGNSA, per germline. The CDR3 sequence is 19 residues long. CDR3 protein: CASSLLTPRLRKSDTEAFF. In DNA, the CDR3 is TGTGCCAGCAGCTTACTCACCCCACGTCTCCGTAAGTCGGACACTGAAGCTTTCTTT.

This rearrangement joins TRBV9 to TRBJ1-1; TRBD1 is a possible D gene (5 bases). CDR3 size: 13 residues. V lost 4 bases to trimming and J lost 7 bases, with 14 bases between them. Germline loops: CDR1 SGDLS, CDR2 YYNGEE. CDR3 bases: TGTGCCAGCAGCATCCGGGGGGACGGTGAAGCTTTCTTT. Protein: CASSIRGDGEAFF.

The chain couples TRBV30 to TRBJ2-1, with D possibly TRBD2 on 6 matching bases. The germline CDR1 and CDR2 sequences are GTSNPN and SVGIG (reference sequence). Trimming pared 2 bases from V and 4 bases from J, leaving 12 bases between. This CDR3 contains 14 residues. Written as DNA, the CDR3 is TGTGCCTGGAGTCGACTAGACGGGTACAATGAGCAGTTCTTC. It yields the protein CAWSRLDGYNEQFF.

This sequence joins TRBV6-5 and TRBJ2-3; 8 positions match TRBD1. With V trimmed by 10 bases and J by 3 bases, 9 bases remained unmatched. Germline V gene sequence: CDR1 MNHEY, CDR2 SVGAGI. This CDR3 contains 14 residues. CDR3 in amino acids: CATRPTGATDTQYF. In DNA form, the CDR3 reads TGTGCCACCAGGCCGACAGGGGCGACAGATACGCAGTATTTT.

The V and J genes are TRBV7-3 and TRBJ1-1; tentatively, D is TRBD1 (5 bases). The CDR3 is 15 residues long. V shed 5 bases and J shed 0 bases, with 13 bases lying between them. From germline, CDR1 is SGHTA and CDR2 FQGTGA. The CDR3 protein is CASSTMTAMNTEAFF. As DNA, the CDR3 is TGTGCCAGCAGCACAATGACAGCTATGAACACTGAAGCTTTCTTT.

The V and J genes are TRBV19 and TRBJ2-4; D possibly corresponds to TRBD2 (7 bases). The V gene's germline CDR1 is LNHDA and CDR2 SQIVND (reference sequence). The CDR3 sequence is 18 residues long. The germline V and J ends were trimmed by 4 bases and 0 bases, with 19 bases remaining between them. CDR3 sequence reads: CASSKGGTPILAKNIQYF. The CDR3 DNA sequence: TGTGCCAGTAGTAAGGGGGGGACGCCCATCCTAGCCAAAAACATTCAGTACTTC.

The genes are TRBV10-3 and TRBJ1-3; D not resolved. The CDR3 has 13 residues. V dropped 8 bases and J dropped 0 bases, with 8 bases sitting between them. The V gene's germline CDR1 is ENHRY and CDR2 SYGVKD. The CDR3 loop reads CAIRAASGNTIYF. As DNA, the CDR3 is TGTGCCATCCGAGCCGCCTCTGGAAACACCATATATTTT.

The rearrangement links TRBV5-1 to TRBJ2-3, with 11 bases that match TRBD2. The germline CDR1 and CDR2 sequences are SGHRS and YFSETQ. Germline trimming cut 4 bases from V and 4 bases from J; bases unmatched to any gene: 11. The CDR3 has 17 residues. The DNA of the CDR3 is TGCGCCAGCAGCGTGGGACTAGCGGTCGGGGGCGCAGATACGCAGTATTTT. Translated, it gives CASSVGLAVGGADTQYF.

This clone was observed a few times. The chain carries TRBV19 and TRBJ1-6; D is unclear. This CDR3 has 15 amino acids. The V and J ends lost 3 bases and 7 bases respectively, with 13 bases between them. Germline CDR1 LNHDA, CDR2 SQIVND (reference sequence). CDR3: CASSIGQRTNSPLHF. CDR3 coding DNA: TGTGCCAGTAGTATTGGCCAGCGTACCAATTCACCCCTCCACTTT.

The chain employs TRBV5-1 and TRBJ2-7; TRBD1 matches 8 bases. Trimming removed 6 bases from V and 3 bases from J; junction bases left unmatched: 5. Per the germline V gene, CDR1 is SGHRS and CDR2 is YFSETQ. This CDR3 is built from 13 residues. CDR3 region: CASTTTGGYEQYF. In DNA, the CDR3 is TGCGCCAGCACCACAACAGGGGGCTACGAGCAGTACTTC.

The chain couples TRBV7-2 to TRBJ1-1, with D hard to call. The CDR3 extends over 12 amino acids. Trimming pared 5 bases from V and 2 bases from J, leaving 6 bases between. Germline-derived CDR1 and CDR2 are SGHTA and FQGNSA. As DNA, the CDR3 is TGTGCCAGCAGCCCTTATAACACTGAAGCTTTCTTT. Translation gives CASSPYNTEAFF.

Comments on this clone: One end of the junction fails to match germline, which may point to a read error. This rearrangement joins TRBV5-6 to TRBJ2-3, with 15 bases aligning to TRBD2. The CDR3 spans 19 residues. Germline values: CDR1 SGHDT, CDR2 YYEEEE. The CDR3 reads CATSPERTSGGESTDTQYF. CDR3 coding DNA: TGTGCCACCAGCCCAGAGAGGACTAGCGGGGGGGAAAGCACAGATACGCAGTATTTT.

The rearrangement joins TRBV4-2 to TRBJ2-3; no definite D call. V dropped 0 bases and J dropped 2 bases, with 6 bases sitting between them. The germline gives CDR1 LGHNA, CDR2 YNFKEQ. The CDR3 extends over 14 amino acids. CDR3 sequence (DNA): TGTGCCAGCAGCCAAGACACTAACACAGATACGCAGTATTTT. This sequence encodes CASSQDTNTDTQYF.

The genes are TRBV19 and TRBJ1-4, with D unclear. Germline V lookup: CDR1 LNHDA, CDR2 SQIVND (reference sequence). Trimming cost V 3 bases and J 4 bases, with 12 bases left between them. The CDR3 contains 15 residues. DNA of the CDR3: TGTGCCAGTAGTATCAAAGCCGCCGGTAATGAAAAACTGTTTTTT. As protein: CASSIKAAGNEKLFF.

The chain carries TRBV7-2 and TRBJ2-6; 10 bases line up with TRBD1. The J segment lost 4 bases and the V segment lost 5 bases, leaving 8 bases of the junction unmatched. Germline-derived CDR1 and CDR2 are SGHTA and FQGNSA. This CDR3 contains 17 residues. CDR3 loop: CASSQGTGASGANVLTF. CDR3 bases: TGTGCCAGCAGCCAAGGGACAGGGGCTTCCGGGGCCAACGTCCTGACTTTC.

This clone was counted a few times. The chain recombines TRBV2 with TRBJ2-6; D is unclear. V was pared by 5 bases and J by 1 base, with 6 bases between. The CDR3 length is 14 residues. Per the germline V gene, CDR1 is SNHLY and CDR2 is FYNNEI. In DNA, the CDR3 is TGTGCCAGCAGTTTCGAGTCTGGGGCCAACGTCCTGACTTTC. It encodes CASSFESGANVLTF.

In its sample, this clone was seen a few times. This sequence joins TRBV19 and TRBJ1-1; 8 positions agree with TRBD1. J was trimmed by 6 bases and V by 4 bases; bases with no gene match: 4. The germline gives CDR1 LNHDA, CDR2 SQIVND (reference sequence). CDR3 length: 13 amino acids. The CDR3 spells CASSRDRGAEAFF. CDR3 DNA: TGTGCCAGTAGTAGAGACAGGGGCGCTGAAGCTTTCTTT.

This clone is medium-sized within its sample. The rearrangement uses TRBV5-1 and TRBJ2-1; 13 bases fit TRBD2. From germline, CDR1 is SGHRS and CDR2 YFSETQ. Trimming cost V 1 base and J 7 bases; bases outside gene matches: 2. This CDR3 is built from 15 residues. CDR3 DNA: TGCGCCAGCAGCTTGACTAGCGGGAGGGAGAATGAGCAGTTCTTC. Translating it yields CASSLTSGRENEQFF.

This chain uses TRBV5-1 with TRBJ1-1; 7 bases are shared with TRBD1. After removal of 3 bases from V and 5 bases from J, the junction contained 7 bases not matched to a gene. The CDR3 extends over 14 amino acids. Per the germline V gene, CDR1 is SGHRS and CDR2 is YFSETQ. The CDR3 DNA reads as TGCGCCAGCAGCTATCAGGGGGGAGAGACTGAAGCTTTCTTT. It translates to CASSYQGGETEAFF.

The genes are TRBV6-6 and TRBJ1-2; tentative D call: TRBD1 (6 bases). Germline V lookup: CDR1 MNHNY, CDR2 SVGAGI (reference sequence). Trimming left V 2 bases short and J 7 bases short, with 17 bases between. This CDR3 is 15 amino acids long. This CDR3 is CASSYARGGQSGYTF. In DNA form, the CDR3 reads TGTGCCAGCAGTTACGCCAGGGGCGGACAGAGTGGCTACACCTTC.

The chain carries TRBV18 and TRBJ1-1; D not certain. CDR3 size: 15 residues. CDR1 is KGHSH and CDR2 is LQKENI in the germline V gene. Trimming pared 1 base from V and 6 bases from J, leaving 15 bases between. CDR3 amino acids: CASSPRLPGAPEAFF. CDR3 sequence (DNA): TGTGCCAGCTCACCACGGTTGCCGGGAGCCCCTGAAGCTTTCTTT.

The CDR3 loop is CASSSRTGTHEAFF. The CDR3 nucleotides are TGTGCCAGCAGCTCCCGGACAGGGACACATGAAGCTTTCTTT. V is TRBV7-8 and J is TRBJ1-1; the match to TRBD1 covers 8 bases. The germline gives CDR1 SGHVS, CDR2 FQNEAQ. CDR3 size: 14 residues. The trim removed 4 bases at V and 7 bases at J, leaving 8 bases unmatched.

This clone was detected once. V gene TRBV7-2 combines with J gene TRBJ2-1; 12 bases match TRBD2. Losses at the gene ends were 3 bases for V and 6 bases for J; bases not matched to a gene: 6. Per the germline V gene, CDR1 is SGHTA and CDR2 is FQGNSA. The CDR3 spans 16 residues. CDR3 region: CASSFLLGLAGNEQFF. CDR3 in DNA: TGTGCCAGCAGCTTCCTTTTGGGACTAGCGGGCAATGAGCAGTTCTTC.

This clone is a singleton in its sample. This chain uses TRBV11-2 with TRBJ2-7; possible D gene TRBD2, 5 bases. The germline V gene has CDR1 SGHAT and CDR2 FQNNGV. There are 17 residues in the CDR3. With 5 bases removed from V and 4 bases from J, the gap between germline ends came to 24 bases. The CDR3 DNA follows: TGTGCCAGCAGCCCAAAGCCGGGAACACTACTACCTTACGAGCAGTACTTC. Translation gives CASSPKPGTLLPYEQYF. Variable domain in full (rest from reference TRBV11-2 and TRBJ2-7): EAGVAQSPRYKIIEKRQSVAFWCNPISGHATLYWYQQILGQGPKLLIQFQNNGVVDDSQLPKDRFSAERLKGVDSTLKIQPAKLEDSAVYLCASSPKPGTLLPYEQYFGPGTRLTVT.